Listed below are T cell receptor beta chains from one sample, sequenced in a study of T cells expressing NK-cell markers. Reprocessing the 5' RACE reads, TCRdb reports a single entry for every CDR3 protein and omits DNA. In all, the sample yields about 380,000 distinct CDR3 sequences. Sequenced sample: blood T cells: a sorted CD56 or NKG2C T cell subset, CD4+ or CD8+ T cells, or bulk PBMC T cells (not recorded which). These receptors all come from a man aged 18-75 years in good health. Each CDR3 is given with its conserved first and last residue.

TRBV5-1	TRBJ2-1	CASSWAGAGGRSYNEQFF
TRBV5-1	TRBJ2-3	CASSRGTTGESADTQYF
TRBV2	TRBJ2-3	CASRPSSGGAPQYF
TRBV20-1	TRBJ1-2	CSARALVYGYTF
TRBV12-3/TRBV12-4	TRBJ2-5	CASSFRQLETQYF
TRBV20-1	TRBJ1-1	CSASVGQTNTEAFF
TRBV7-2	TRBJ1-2	CASKGRNYGYTF
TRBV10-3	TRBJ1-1	CAISVQGAGTEAFF
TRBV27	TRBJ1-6	CASSPSRDSNSPLHF
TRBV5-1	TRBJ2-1	CASSLRTSDYNEQFF
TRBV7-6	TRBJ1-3	CASSLFQGSRSGNTIYF
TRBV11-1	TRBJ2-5	CASSLGQRGPQETQYF
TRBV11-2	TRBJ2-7	CASSLAQKYEQYF
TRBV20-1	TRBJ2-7	CSVLRKPGGYEQYF
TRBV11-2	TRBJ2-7	CASSSNRAGSSYEQYF
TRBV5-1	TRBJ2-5	CASSSATATQETQYF
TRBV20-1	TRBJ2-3	CSARGTSGVGAAQYF
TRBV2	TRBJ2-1	CASSVEDHSYNEQFF
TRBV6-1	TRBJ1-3	CASRRTNGGNTIYF
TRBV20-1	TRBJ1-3	CSANGLPSGNTIYF
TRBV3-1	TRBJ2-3	CASSQPPRGGKADTQYF
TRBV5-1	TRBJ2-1	CASSLESTSVNEQFF
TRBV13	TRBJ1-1	CASSPPGTRAEAFF
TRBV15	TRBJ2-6	CATSRDVGGANVLTF
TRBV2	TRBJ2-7	CAGGTEGEDEQYF
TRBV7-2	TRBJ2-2	CASSFEAGADTGELFF
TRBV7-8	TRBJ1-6	CASRKDRGRNSPLHF
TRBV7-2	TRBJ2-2	CASSTTASVNTGELFF
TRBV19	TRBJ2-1	CASSSMAPYNEQSF
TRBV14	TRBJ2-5	CASSRRQGRRETQYF
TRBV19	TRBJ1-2	CASRKTTGAYGYTF
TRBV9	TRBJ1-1	CASSVRTGLSYEAFF
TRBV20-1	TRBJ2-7	CSGSSLDRYSYEQYF
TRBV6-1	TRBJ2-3	CASRRGVLDTQYF
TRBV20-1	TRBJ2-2	CSARRGGGTGELFF
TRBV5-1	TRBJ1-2	CASSDRDRTNYGYTF
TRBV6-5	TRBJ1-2	CASSYSRVQGRGGNYGYTF
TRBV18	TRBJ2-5	CASSYTSGAQETQYF
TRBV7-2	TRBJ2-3	CASSLGVGKRGGSSDTQYF
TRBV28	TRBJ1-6	CASIKVSYNSPLHF
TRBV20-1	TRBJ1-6	CSASPGQGEENSPLHF
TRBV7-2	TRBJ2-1	CASSLGGTGGASNEQFF
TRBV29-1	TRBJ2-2	CSVRFVGGSGELFF
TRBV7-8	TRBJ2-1	CASSQTIEQFF
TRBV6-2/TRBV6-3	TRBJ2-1	CASSYRTLRIATNEQFF
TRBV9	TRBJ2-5	CASSVSGTHNSRETQYF
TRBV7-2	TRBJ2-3	CASSPPGEDTQYF
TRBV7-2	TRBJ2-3	CASRRLGTDTQYF
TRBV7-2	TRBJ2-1	CASSLVVSGAYNEQFF
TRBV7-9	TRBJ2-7	CASSLSARGARQYF
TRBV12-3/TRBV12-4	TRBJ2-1	CASRTTGKRSYNEQFF
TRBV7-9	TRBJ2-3	CASRPGLHSSTDTQYF
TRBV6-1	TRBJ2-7	CASTSQGASYEQYF